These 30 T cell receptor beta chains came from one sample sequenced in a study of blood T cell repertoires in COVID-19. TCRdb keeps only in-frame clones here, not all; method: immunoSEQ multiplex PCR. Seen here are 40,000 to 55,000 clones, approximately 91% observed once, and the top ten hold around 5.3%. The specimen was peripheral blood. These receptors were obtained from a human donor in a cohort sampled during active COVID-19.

The CDR3 is CASSFGTLQETQYF. The CDR3 DNA sequence: TGCGCCAGCAGCTTCGGGACACTACAAGAGACCCAGTACTTC. The genes are TRBV5-1 and TRBJ2-5; possibly TRBD1 for D (6 bases). CDR1 is SGHRS, CDR2 YFSETQ, per germline. The CDR3 totals 14 residues. Trimming removed 2 bases at V and 2 bases at J, with 10 bases between.

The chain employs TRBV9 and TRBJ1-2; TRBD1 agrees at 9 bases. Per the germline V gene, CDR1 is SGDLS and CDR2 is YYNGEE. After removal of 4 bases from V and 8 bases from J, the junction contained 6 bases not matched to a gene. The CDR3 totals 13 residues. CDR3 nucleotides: TGTGCCAGCAGCACCGGACAGGGGATAGGCTACACCTTC. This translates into CASSTGQGIGYTF.

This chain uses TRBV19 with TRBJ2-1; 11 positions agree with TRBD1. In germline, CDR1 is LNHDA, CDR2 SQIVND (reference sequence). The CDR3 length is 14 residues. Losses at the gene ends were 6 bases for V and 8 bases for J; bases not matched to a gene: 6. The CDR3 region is CASSRTGGPDEQFF. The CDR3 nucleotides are TGTGCCAGTAGCAGGACAGGGGGCCCAGATGAGCAGTTCTTC.

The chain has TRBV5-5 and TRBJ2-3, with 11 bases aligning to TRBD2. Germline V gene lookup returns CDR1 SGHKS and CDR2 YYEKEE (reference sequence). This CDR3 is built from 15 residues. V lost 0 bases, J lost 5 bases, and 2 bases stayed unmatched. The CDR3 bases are TGTGCCAGCAGCTTGGGAGGACTAGCGGGAGATACGCAGTATTTT. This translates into CASSLGGLAGDTQYF.

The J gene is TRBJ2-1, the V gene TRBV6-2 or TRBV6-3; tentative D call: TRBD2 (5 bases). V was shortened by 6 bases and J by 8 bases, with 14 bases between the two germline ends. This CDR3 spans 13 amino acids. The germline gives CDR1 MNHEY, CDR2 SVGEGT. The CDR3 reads CASSPGLGDEQFF. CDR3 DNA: TGTGCCAGCAGCCCTGGACTGGGCGATGAGCAGTTCTTC.

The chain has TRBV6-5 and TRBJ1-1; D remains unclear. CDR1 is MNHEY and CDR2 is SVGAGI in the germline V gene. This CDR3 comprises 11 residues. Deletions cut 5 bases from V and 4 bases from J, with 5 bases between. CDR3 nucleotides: TGTGCCAGCAGTCAATCCACTGAAGCTTTCTTT. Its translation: CASSQSTEAFF.

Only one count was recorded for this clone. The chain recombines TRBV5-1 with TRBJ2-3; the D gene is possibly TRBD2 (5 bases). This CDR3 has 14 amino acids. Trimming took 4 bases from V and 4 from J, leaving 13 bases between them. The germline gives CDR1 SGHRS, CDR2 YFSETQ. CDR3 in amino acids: CASSIHEGPDTQYF. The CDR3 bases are TGCGCCAGCAGCATACATGAGGGCCCAGATACGCAGTATTTT.

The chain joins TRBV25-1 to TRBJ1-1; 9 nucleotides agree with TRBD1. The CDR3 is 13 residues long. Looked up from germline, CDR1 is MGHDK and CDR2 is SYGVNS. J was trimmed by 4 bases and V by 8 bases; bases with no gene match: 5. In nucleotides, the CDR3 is TGTGCCAGCGGCAACAGGGGGCTCACTGAAGCTTTCTTT. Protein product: CASGNRGLTEAFF.

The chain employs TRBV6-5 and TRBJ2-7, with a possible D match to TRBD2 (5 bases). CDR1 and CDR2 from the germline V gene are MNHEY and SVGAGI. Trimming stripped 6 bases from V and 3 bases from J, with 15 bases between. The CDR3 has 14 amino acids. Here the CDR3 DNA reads TGTGCCAGCAGGGAGGACGGACCGGGCTACGAGCAGTACTTC. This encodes CASREDGPGYEQYF.

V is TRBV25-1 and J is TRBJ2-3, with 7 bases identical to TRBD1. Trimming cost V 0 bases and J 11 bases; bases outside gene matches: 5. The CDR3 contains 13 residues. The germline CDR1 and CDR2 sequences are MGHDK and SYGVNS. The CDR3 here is CASSEYWDSLQYF. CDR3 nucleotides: TGTGCCAGCAGTGAATATTGGGACAGCCTGCAGTATTTT.

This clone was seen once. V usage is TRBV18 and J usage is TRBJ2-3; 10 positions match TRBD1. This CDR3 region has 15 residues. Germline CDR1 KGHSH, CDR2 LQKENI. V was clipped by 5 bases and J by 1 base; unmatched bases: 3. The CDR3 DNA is TGTGCCAGCTCATCAGGACAGGGGGGCACAGATACGCAGTATTTT. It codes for CASSSGQGGTDTQYF.

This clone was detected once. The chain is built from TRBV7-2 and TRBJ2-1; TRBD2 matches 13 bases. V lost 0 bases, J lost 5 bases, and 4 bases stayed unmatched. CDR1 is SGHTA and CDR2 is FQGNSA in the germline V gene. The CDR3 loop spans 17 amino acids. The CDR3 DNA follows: TGTGCCAGCAGCTTAGCCTTTGGACTAGCGGGAGACAATGAGCAGTTCTTC. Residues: CASSLAFGLAGDNEQFF. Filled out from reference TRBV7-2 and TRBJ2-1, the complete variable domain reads GAGVSQSPSNKVTEKGKDVELRCDPISGHTALYWYRQSLGQGLEFLIYFQGNSAPDKSGLPSDRFSAERTGGSVSTLTIQRTQQEDSAVYLCASSLAFGLAGDNEQFFGPGTRLTVL.

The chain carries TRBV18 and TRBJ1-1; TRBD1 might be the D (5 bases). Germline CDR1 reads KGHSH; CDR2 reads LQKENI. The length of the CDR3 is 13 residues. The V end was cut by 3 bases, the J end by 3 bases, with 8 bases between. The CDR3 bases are TGTGCCAGCTCACCCAGGGTTGACACTGAAGCTTTCTTT. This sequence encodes CASSPRVDTEAFF.

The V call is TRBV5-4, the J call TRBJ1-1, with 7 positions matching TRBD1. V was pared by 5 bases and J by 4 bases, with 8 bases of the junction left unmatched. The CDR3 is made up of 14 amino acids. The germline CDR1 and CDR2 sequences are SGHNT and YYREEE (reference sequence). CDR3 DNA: TGTGCCAGCAGGAACAACCCAGGGGGCACTGAAGCTTTCTTT. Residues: CASRNNPGGTEAFF. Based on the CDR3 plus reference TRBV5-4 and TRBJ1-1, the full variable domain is ETGVTQSPTHLIKTRGQQVTLRCSSQSGHNTVSWYQQALGQGPQFIFQYYREEENGRGNFPPRFSGLQFPNYSSELNVNALELDDSALYLCASRNNPGGTEAFFGQGTRLTVV.

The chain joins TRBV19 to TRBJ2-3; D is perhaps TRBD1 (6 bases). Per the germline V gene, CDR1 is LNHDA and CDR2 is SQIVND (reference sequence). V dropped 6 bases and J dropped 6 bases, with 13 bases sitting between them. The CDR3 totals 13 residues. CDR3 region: CASSETRGDTQYF. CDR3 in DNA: TGTGCCAGTAGCGAGACAAGGGGGGATACGCAGTATTTT.

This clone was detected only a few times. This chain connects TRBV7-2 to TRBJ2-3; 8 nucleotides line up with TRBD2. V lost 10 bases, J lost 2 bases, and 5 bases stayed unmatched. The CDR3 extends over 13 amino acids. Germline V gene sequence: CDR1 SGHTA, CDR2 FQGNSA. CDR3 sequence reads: CAKSGGLTDTQYF. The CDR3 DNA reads TGTGCCAAGTCGGGGGGGCTCACAGATACGCAGTATTTT.

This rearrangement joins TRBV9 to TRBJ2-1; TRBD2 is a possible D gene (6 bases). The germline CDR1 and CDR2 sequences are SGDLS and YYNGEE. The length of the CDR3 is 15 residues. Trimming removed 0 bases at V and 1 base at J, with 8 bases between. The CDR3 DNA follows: TGTGCCAGCAGCGTAGCGGAGGGGTCCTACAATGAGCAGTTCTTC. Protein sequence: CASSVAEGSYNEQFF.

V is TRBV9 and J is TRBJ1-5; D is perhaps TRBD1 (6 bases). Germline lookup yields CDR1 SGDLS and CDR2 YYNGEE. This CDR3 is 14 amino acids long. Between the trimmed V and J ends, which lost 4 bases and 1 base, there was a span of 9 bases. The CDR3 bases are TGTGCCAGCAGCCTAGGACAGAGCAATCAGCCCCAGCATTTT. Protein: CASSLGQSNQPQHF.

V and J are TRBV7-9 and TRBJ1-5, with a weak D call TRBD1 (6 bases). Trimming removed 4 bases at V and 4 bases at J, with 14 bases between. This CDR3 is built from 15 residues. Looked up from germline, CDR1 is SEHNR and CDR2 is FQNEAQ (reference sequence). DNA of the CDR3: TGTGCCAGCAGCTCCGGGACACTACTTAATCAGCCCCAGCATTTT. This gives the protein CASSSGTLLNQPQHF. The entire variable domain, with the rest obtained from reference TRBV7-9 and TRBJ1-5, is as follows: DTGVSQNPRHKITKRGQNVTFRCDPISEHNRLYWYRQTLGQGPEFLTYFQNEAQLEKSRLLSDRFSAERPKGSFSTLEIQRTEQGDSAMYLCASSSGTLLNQPQHFGDGTRLSIL.

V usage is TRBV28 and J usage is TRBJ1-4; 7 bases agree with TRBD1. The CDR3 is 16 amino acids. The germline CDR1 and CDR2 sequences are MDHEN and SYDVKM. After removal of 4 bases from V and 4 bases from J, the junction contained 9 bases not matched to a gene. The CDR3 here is CASSSYWDSDNEKLFF. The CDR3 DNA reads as TGTGCCAGCAGTTCATACTGGGACAGCGATAATGAAAAACTGTTTTTT.

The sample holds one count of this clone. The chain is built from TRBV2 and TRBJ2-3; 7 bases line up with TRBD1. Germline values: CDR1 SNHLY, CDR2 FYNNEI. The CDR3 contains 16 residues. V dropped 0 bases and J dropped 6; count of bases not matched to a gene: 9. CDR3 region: CASSEAVEGAADTQYF. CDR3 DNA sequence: TGTGCCAGCAGTGAAGCAGTTGAGGGGGCAGCTGATACGCAGTATTTT.

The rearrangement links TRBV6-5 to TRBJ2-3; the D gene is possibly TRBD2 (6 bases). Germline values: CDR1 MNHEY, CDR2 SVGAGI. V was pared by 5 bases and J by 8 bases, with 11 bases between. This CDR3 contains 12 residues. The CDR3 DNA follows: TGTGCCAGCAGTCTGCGGGGAGGTACGCAGTATTTT. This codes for CASSLRGGTQYF.

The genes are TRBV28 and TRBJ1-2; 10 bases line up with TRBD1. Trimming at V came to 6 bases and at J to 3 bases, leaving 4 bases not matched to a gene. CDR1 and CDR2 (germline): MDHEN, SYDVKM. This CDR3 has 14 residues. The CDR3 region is CASRRQGAYYGYTF. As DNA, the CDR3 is TGTGCCAGCAGGCGACAGGGGGCTTACTATGGCTACACCTTC.

This CDR3 is CASSLQAVGVSNYGYTF. DNA of the CDR3: TGTGCCAGCAGCTTGCAGGCCGTAGGGGTCTCTAACTATGGCTACACCTTC. The chain joins TRBV11-2 to TRBJ1-2; a weak D match, TRBD1 (5 bases). Per germline, CDR1 SGHAT and CDR2 FQNNGV. CDR3 length: 17 residues. V lost 3 bases and J 0 bases, leaving 17 bases between the germline ends. Variable domain in full (rest from reference TRBV11-2 and TRBJ1-2): EAGVAQSPRYKIIEKRQSVAFWCNPISGHATLYWYQQILGQGPKLLIQFQNNGVVDDSQLPKDRFSAERLKGVDSTLKIQPAKLEDSAVYLCASSLQAVGVSNYGYTFGSGTRLTVV.

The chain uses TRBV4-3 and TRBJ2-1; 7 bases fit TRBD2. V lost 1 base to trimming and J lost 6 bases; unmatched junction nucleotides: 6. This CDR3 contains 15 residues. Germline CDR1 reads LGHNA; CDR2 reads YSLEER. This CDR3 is CASSQAPGGGNEQFF. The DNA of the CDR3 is TGCGCCAGCAGCCAAGCGCCGGGGGGTGGCAATGAGCAGTTCTTC.

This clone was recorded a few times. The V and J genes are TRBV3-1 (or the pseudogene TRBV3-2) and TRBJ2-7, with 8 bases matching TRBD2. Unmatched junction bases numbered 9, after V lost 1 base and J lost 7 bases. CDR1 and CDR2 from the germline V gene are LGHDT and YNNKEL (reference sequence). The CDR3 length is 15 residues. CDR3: CASSQAIAGPGEQYF. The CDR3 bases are TGTGCCAGCAGCCAAGCAATAGCGGGGCCCGGGGAGCAGTACTTC.

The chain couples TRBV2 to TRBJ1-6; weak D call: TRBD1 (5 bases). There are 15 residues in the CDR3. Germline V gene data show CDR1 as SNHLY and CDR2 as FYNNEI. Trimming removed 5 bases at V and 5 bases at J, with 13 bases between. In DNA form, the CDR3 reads TGTGCCAGCAGTCGTGACAGTAGGGATAATTCACCCCTCCACTTT. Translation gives CASSRDSRDNSPLHF.

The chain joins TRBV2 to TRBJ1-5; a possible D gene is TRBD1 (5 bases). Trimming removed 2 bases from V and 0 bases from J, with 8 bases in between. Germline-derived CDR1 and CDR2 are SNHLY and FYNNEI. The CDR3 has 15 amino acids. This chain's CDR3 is CASSEQGISNQPQHF. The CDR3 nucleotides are TGTGCCAGCAGTGAACAGGGAATTAGCAATCAGCCCCAGCATTTT.

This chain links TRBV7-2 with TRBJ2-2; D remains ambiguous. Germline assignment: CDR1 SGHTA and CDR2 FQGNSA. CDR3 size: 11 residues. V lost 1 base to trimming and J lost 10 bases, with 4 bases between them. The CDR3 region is CASSLDLELFF. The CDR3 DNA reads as TGTGCCAGCAGCTTAGACTTGGAGCTGTTTTTT.

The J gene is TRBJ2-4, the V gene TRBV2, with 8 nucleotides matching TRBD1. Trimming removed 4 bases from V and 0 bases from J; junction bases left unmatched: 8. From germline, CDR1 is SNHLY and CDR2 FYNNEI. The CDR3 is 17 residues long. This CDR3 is CASSGQGPQLAKNIQYF. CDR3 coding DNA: TGTGCCAGCAGTGGACAGGGGCCCCAGCTAGCCAAAAACATTCAGTACTTC.